This record looks at one T cell receptor beta chain sequence and its context. Its antigen remains unidentified. No base quality values were provided; no much bigger clone lies one nucleotide off. This sample was included in a study of cytomegalovirus exposure and HLA in healthy donors (dated by TCRdb to 2017 to 2019). The study in broad terms: An earlier analysis of 587 of the donors reported about 300 Gb of sequence data and 90 million to 120 million unique TCR beta sequences obtained from approximately 180 million T cells. An early release covering just under 650 HLA-typed donors comprised about 310 gigabases of sequencing data and about 90 million unique TCR sequences. Of the roughly 400 genotyped donors, 81% fell in the genetic ancestry cluster associated with self-reported Caucasian donors. The study aimed to test whether cataloging public T cell receptors could reveal signatures of past pathogen exposure. Using immunosequencing, the study profiled T cell repertoires from 640 or so subjects and related those repertoires to cytomegalovirus serostatus. Along with the roughly 610-subject first cohort, a separate validation cohort of over 90 different subjects was used. To predict cytomegalovirus infection status, the study brought together high-throughput TCR immunosequencing, statistical association of individual TCRs with disease status, and machine learning. In a later analysis, previously published TCR beta repertoires from more than 500 donors were re-analyzed and high-resolution HLA genotyping was added so that TCR occurrence patterns could be studied. The later analysis used no new phenotypic data to find candidate immune exposures, relying instead on TCR beta sequences and their occurrence across donors. An earlier analysis of around 540 of the donors applied high-throughput TCR beta sequencing to assess whether each TCR beta V gene segment acted as functional or pseudogenic. Donor age, sex, ethnicity and CMV serostatus were compiled alongside the repertoire data. Genome-wide SNP genotypes for about 65% of the 666 donors were used in a later genetic analysis, which treated that subset as a discovery cohort. All discovery cohort repertoires had been generated using a single sequencing platform. Class I and class II HLA loci were covered by the typing at four-digit resolution. The number of typed donors differed by locus: about 629-640 for A, B, C, DRB1 and DQB1; approximately 520 for DQA1; approximately 610 for DPA1; and some 470 for DPB1. Because of strong linkage in the cohort, roughly 5 DR-DQ haplotypes were treated as single units for association and clustering. Among some 410 genotyped donors of the cohort, an average of roughly 230,000 unique TCR beta nucleotide sequences was sequenced per donor, of which 15% to 20% were non-productive.

Study-level results and caveats: Strong co-occurrence of HLA alleles, especially DR and DQ, made assigning TCR associations to individual alleles difficult. Most TCR sequences were observed very rarely across donors, whereas some public TCRs were present in many individuals. Correlated functional status among segregating V segments might be attributable to linkage disequilibrium, but an unknown experimental factor could not be ruled out. Because HLA typing was unavailable for some donors at each locus, only the typed subset was used in association tests. Because the 87-base-pair reads could not distinguish some IMGT-functional V segments, including TRBV6-2 and TRBV6-3, those segments were excluded. Because counts were too low, seventeen rarely observed V segments, including chromosome 9 orphons, were excluded from the earlier analysis of 587 of the donors. In a later analysis, TCR association rates were found to vary across HLA loci, with the most associated TCRs seen for DRB1 alleles and the fewest for HLA-C alleles. Compared with the 666-donor mean, donors in an Asian-associated ancestry cluster had fewer N-insertions in productive TCRs, according to a later genetic analysis. A few of the identified cytomegalovirus-associated TCR beta chains were confirmed in vitro to be specific for cytomegalovirus antigens. The authors suggested that the approach could potentially be extended to other disease states and immunological phenotypes. For the cohort, immune exposure information was limited to CMV serostatus. Broadly in line with IMGT annotations, most TCR beta V segments showed up in productive rearrangements about 90% or about 30% of the time in an earlier analysis of several hundred of the donors. The sequencing pipeline was judged likely to have produced a cluster of highly shared sequence variants as a technical artifact. A later analysis reported that several top co-occurrence clusters appeared linked to parvovirus B19, influenza, CMV and Epstein-Barr virus. A further reported finding was that TCR beta sequences accurately predicted the HLA-A and HLA-B alleles for most subjects in the first cohort. The study listed over 150 TCR beta chains as associated with cytomegalovirus. Cytomegalovirus status was reported to be diagnosed by the classifier with high specificity and sensitivity in both the original and validation cohorts. Sequencing depth was assumed to be roughly uniform across donors in the presence/absence analyses, though that assumption may not hold. This cohort had only TCR beta chains sequenced, and the lack of alpha or paired-chain data limited which features could be detected. According to a later analysis, most CMV-associated TCR beta chains appeared to be HLA-restricted, and the HLA associations seemed to be driven largely by CMV exposure. Specific HLA alleles were associated with 15,000 to 20,000 TCR beta sequences at a false discovery rate of 0.05 in a later analysis. In a later analysis, HLA-associated TCR beta chains showed more clonal expansion and lower generation probabilities than non-associated chains that were equally common. In a later genetic analysis, a missense DCLRE1C variant was associated with V-gene and J-gene trimming of TCR beta chains, and the association was replicated in an independent cohort.

In total, more than 500 healthy bone marrow donors made up the cohort. At the time of sampling, every cohort member was nominally healthy, though immune exposures that went unrecorded were likely present. The donor was CMV seronegative and was included in the group of a few hundred seronegative cohort members. Every donor gave a peripheral blood sample, and the peripheral blood mononuclear cells from that sample were used for TCR beta sequencing. Genomic DNA extraction from the blood cell samples was performed with the Qiagen DNeasy Blood Extraction Kit. Preparation of the library involved the immunoSEQ multiplex PCR assay. The multiplex PCR relied on a mix of 60 forward primers for TCR Vbeta segments and 13 reverse primers for TCR Jbeta segments. The CDR3 region of rearranged TCR beta genes was amplified from genomic DNA by a multiplex PCR assay. The Illumina HiSeq System was used to sequence the amplified TCR beta libraries as 87-base-pair reads. Per the source publication's procedure: In a later analysis, tens of millions of unique TCR beta chains were counted across the 690 or so repertoires, and roughly 11 million of these chains were shared by at least two donors. To remove PCR and sequencing errors, raw reads were error-corrected and collapsed into unique sequences using a nearest-neighbor algorithm that merged closely related sequences. V, D and J gene segments were assigned by aligning CDR3 sequences to IMGT reference sequences. For a sequence to be retained, a match of at least six nucleotides to both a V gene segment and a J gene segment was required. A rearrangement was called productive if the CDR3 had no stop codons and remained in frame with V and J, and every other rearrangement was called non-productive. CDR3 was defined according to IMGT convention as the region running from the second conserved V-encoded cysteine to the conserved J-encoded phenylalanine. The earlier analysis of 587 of the donors excluded sequences that lacked an unambiguous match to a single V gene segment. An earlier analysis of fewer than 750 of the donors classified V segments as functional when productive rearrangements were above 56.7% and as segregating when the standard deviation between donors was above 5%. To diagnose cytomegalovirus status from the catalog of TCR beta chain sequences, a statistical classification framework was built. A later analysis assigned V and J genes by comparing TCR nucleotide sequences with IMGT/GENE-DB human TR gene sequences. The TCRdist pipeline was used in a later analysis to assign CDR3 sequences and most-parsimonious VDJ recombination scenarios. In a later analysis, every TCR beta chain was defined by the combination of its CDR3 amino acid sequence and its V-gene family, and reads without a unique V-gene family were dropped. To address suspected cross-contamination and a sequencing artifact, a later analysis removed several hundred highly shared, low-generation-probability nucleotide sequences. For each public chain, a later analysis derived a clonal expansion index from normalized ranks of inferred template counts within each repertoire. Generation probabilities in a later analysis came from a VDJ recombination model fitted to out-of-frame rearrangements, and those results were checked against IGoR. In a later analysis, hypergeometric tests were used to score TCR-TCR, TCR-HLA and TCR-CMV co-occurrence, with a repertoire-size bias correction applied to TCR pairs. In a later analysis, false discovery rates were estimated by permuting HLA or CMV assignments 20 times. In a later analysis, co-occurring TCRs were grouped using DBSCAN, and TCRdist sequence similarity was added for clustering within HLA-allele-positive subsets. Repertoires with fewer than 30,000 or more than 120,000 public chains were left out of co-occurrence clustering, as were about five repertoires with anomalous nucleotide sharing. TCRdb took this table from immuneACCESS and kept in-frame rearrangements with V and J called. Such tables lack part of the clones; where checked against another copy, unresolved V genes explain under half of the gap, and the rest is unexplained. The DNA gave D and trimming, while V, J and clone size come from that table. This sample is represented by 120,000 to 150,000 clones; roughly 62% of them were singletons. About 1.8% of the sample goes to the ten largest clones.

Counted from cysteine to phenylalanine, this CDR3 has 14 amino acids. Just CDR3 DNA is preserved here, 42 bases in frame from base 1. The germline V gene sets CDR1 to SGHNT and CDR2 to YENEEA. Trimming accounts for 6 bases at V and 0 bases at J, while the number of junction bases matched to no gene is 5. The origin of this receptor is a male donor in good health and CMV-seronegative. Material: PBMCs. The rearranged segments are TRBV11-3 and TRBJ2-7; 7 bases in the middle match TRBD1. The CDR3 in this case is CASSPGTASYEQYF. The sequenced DNA: TGTGCCAGCAGTCCCGGGACAGCCTCCTACGAGCAGTACTTC.